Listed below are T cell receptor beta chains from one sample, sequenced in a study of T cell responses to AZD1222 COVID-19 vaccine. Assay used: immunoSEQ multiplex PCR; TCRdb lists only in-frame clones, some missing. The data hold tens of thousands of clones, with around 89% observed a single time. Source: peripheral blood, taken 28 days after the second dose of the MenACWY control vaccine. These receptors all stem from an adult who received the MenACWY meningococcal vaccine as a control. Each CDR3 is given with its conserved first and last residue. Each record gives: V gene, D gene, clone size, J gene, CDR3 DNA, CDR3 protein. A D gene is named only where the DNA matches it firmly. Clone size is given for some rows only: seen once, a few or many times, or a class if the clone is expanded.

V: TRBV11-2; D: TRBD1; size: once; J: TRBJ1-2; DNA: TGTGCCAGCAGCGCAGGGACAGGGTGGAACTATGGCTACACCTTC; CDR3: CASSAGTGWNYGYTF
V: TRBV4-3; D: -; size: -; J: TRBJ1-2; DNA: TGCGCCAGCAGCCAAGAAGCGGGAGTTTTGGCTGGCTACACCTTC; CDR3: CASSQEAGVLAGYTF
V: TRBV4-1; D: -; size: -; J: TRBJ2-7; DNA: TGCGCCAGCAGCCCCCGAGAGGGACTGAGCTCCTACGAGCAGTACTTC; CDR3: CASSPREGLSSYEQYF
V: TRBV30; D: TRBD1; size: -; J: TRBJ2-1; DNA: TGTGCCTGGAGGAGGACAGGGGCCGACAATGAGCAGTTCTTC; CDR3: CAWRRTGADNEQFF
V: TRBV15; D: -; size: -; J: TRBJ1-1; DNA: TGTGCCACCAGCAGACCCCCCGGGAACACTGAAGCTTTCTTT; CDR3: CATSRPPGNTEAFF
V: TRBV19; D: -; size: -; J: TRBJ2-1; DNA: TGTGCCAGTACCACCAACTACAATGAGCAGTTCTTC; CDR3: CASTTNYNEQFF
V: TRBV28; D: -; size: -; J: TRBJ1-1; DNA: TGTGCCAGCAGTTTACCAACCAAGCCTTACACTGAAGCTTTCTTT; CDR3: CASSLPTKPYTEAFF
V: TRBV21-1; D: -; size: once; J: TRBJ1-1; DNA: TGTGCCAGCAGCAAGGGGTGCAGAGCTTTCTTT; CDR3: CASSKGCRAFF
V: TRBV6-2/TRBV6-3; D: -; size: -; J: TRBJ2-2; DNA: TGTGCCAGCAGCCGGGCAGGGAGGACCGGGGAGCTGTTTTTT; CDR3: CASSRAGRTGELFF
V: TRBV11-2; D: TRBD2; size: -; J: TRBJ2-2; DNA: TGTGCCAGCAGCTTAGCTAGCGGCGCGAACACCGGGGAGCTGTTTTTT; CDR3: CASSLASGANTGELFF
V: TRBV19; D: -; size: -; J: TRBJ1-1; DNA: TGTGCCAGCCGTGGACAGCCCCTTGAAGCTTTCTTT; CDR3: CASRGQPLEAFF
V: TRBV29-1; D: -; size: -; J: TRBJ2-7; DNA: TGCAGCGTTGGGGACTTTGCCTACGAGCAGTACTTC; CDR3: CSVGDFAYEQYF
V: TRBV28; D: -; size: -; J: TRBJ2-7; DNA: TGTGCCAGCAGTCCCCTCCCGGGCAGGAACTGGTACGAGCAGTACTTC; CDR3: CASSPLPGRNWYEQYF
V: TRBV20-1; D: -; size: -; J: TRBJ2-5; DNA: TGCAGTGCTAGTCTCGGTCAGCCCCAAGAGACCCAGTACTTC; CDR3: CSASLGQPQETQYF
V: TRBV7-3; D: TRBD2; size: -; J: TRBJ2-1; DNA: TGTGCCAGCAGCTTAGAACTAGCGGGGGCGCGGCAGTTCTTC; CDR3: CASSLELAGARQFF
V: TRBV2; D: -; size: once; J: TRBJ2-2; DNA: TGTGCCAGCAGTGAAGGGGCGGCGGGTCAGAACACCGGGGAGCTGTTTTTT; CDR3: CASSEGAAGQNTGELFF
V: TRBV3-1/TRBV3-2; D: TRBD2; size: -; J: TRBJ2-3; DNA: TGTGCCAGCAGCAGCTCCCTCTCGGGGGGGCCCCGGGGCACAGATACGCAGTATTTT; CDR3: CASSSSLSGGPRGTDTQYF
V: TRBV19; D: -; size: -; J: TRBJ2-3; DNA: TGTGCCAGTAGTATAGGAGAAGGGAGCACAGATACGCAGTATTTT; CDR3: CASSIGEGSTDTQYF
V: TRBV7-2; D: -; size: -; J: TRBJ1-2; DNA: TGTGCCAGCAGCCCAGAGGACGGACGGTTCTATGGCTACACCTTC; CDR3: CASSPEDGRFYGYTF
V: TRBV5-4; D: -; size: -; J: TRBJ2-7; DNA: TGTGCCAGCAGCTTGGCCCTGGGCTCCTACGAGCAGTACTTC; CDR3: CASSLALGSYEQYF
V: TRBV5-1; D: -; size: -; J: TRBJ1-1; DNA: TGCGCCAGCAAGAGACAGACGAACACTGAAGCTTTCTTT; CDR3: CASKRQTNTEAFF
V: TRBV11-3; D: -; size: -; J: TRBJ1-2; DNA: TGTGCCAGGGGCAGGCAACCCGGCACCTTC; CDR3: CARGRQPGTF
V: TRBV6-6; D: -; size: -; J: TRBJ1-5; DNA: TGTGCCAGCAGCTTAGGGGGGCCGGGCAATCAGCCCCAGCATTTT; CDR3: CASSLGGPGNQPQHF
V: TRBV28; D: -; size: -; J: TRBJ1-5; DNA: TGTGCCAGCAGTGTAACAGGGTTGGAGCCCCAGCATTTT; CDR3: CASSVTGLEPQHF
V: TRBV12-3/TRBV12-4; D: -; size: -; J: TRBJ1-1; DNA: TGTGCCAGCAGCCGTACAAGGAACACTGAAGCTTTCTTT; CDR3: CASSRTRNTEAFF
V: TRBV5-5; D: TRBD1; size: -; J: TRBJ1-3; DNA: TGTGCCAGCAGCTGGACAGGGGGCTCTGGAAACACCATATATTTT; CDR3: CASSWTGGSGNTIYF
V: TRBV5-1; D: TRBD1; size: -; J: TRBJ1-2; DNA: TGCGCCAGCAGCTTGGGACAGGGGGCTAACTATGGCTACACCTTC; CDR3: CASSLGQGANYGYTF
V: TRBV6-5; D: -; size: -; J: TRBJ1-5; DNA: TGTGCCAGCAGTCTTCGGGGGGGTGGACAGCCCCAGCATTTT; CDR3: CASSLRGGGQPQHF
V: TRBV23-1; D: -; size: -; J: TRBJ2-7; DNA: TGCGCCAGCAGTCAAAGGCTGTGGCAGTGGAGCTCCTACGAGCAGTACTTC; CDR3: CASSQRLWQWSSYEQYF
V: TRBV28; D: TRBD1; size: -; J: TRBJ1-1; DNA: TGTGCCAGCAGCTCGCCCCATACAGGGGGCACTGAAGCTTTCTTT; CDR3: CASSSPHTGGTEAFF